This is a list of T cell receptor beta chains from one sample in a study of blood T cell repertoires in COVID-19. TCRdb keeps only in-frame clones here, not all; method: immunoSEQ multiplex PCR. The data hold roughly 140,000 clones, with 75% to 90% observed a single time. Sequencing was carried out using PBMCs or T cells enriched from blood (not recorded which). The origin of the receptors is a man aged 45-65 years in a cohort exposed to, infected with or recovered from COVID-19 (not recorded which). CDR3s include the opening cysteine and the closing phenylalanine or tryptophan. D genes are given only for firm matches. Clone size is stated in some rows and not others, as once, few, many or a class when expanded.

J gene: TRBJ2-1
V gene: TRBV19
D gene: .
clone size: .
CDR3 protein: CASSIVTGNDEQFF
CDR3 DNA: TGTGCCAGTAGTATAGTCACAGGGAATGATGAGCAGTTCTTC

J gene: TRBJ2-7
V gene: TRBV7-2
D gene: .
clone size: .
CDR3 protein: CASSPVRRGPSSYEQYF
CDR3 DNA: TGTGCCAGCAGCCCAGTGCGGCGGGGTCCGAGCTCCTACGAGCAGTACTTC

J gene: TRBJ1-1
V gene: TRBV5-1
D gene: TRBD1
clone size: .
CDR3 protein: CASSFEDRANTEAFF
CDR3 DNA: TGCGCCAGCAGCTTCGAAGACAGGGCGAACACTGAAGCTTTCTTT

J gene: TRBJ1-2
V gene: TRBV29-1
D gene: .
clone size: few
CDR3 protein: CSVQTVYGYTF
CDR3 DNA: TGCAGCGTACAGACGGTCTATGGCTACACCTTC

J gene: TRBJ2-5
V gene: TRBV3-1/TRBV3-2
D gene: TRBD2
clone size: .
CDR3 protein: CASSQGLAGKSETQYF
CDR3 DNA: TGTGCCAGCAGCCAAGGGCTAGCGGGAAAGTCAGAGACCCAGTACTTC

J gene: TRBJ1-1
V gene: TRBV11-2
D gene: .
clone size: few
CDR3 protein: CASSFGGAEAFF
CDR3 DNA: TGTGCCAGCAGCTTTGGGGGCGCTGAAGCTTTCTTT

J gene: TRBJ2-2
V gene: TRBV21-1
D gene: .
clone size: few
CDR3 protein: CASSKNSGGRSTGELFF
CDR3 DNA: TGTGCCAGCAGCAAAAATTCAGGGGGCAGGAGCACCGGGGAGCTGTTTTTT

J gene: TRBJ2-7
V gene: TRBV7-2
D gene: TRBD2
clone size: .
CDR3 protein: CASSLDGAGGYEQYF
CDR3 DNA: TGTGCCAGCAGCTTAGATGGTGCGGGGGGATACGAGCAGTACTTC

J gene: TRBJ1-2
V gene: TRBV12-3/TRBV12-4
D gene: TRBD1
clone size: .
CDR3 protein: CASSTGSGMDYTF
CDR3 DNA: TGTGCCAGCTCGACAGGGTCTGGTATGGACTACACCTTC

J gene: TRBJ2-1
V gene: TRBV19
D gene: TRBD2
clone size: .
CDR3 protein: CASRGGVGHNEQFF
CDR3 DNA: TGTGCCAGTCGGGGGGGAGTCGGTCACAATGAGCAGTTCTTC